This T cell receptor (beta chain) was observed in a study of T cells in Graves' hyperthyroidism and ophthalmopathy. TCR beta CDR3 regions were amplified from RNA transcripts. TCR CDR3 underwent first-round RT-PCR with the HTBI primer set. TCRdb re-called the multiplex PCR reads with MiXCR, one entry per CDR3 protein. This table holds approximately 400,000 distinct CDR3 sequences, about 14% found once. Germline CDR1 reads SGHDN; CDR2 reads FVKESK. Trimming left V 0 bases short and J 0 bases short, with 9 bases between. The CDR3 loop spans 15 amino acids. Inclusion characteristics of ophthalmopathy patients comprised a Clinical Activity Score of at least 3, a NOSPECS grade of at least 4, and duration under 3 months. Regarding the study as a whole: Ophthalmopathy onset followed model prediction by a median approximately 5.9 months.

The sample holds many counts of this clonotype. The target antigen is unknown. This chain links TRBV14 with TRBJ2-7; the D gene is possibly TRBD2 (6 bases). Sequencing was carried out using blood. This TCR was sampled from a man aged 50-60 years with Graves' ophthalmopathy. The CDR3 bases are TGTGCCAGCAGCCAAGATTGGGGGGACTCCTACGAGCAGTACTTC. It is translated as CASSQDWGDSYEQYF.